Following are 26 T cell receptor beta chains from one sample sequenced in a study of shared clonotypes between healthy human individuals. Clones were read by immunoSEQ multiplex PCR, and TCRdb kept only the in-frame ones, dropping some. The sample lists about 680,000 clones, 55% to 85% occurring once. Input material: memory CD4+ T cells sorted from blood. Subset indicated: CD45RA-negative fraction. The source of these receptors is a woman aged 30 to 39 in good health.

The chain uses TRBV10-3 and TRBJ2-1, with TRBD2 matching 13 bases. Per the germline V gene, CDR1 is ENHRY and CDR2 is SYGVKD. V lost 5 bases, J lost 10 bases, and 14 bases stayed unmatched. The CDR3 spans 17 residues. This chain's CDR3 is CAISRGPRTSGSSEQFF. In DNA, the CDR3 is TGTGCCATCAGTCGGGGACCCCGGACTAGCGGGAGTAGCGAGCAGTTCTTC.

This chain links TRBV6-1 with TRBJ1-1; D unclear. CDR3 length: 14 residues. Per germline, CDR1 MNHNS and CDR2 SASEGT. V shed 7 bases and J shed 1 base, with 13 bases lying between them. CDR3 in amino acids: CASMWAISNTEAFF. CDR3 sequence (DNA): TGTGCCAGCATGTGGGCCATCTCGAACACTGAAGCTTTCTTT.

CDR3 in amino acids: CASSPTTGTGSYNEQFF. The CDR3 DNA follows: TGTGCCAGCTCACCTACCACCGGGACAGGGTCCTACAATGAGCAGTTCTTC. The J gene is TRBJ2-1, the V gene TRBV18; TRBD1 aligns across 9 bases. Losses at the gene ends were 3 bases for V and 1 base for J; bases not matched to a gene: 7. In germline, CDR1 is KGHSH, CDR2 LQKENI. The CDR3 sequence is 17 residues long. Supplemented by reference TRBV18 and TRBJ2-1, the full variable domain reads NAGVMQNPRHLVRRRGQEARLRCSPMKGHSHVYWYRQLPEEGLKFMVYLQKENIIDESGMPKERFSAEFPKEGPSILRIQQVVRGDSAAYFCASSPTTGTGSYNEQFFGPGTRLTVL.

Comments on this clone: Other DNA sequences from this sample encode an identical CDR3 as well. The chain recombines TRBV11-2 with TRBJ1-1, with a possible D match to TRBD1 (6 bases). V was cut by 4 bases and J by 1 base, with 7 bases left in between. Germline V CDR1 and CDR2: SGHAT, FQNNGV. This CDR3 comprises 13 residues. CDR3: CASSSDRNTEAFF. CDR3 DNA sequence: TGTGCCAGCAGCTCGGACAGGAACACTGAAGCTTTCTTT.

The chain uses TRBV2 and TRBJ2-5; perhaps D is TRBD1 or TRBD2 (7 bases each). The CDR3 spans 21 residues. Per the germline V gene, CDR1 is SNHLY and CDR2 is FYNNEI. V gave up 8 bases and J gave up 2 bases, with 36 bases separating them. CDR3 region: CASREPTGPIRGEGVQETQYF. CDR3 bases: TGTGCCAGCCGAGAACCGACAGGGCCAATCCGGGGGGAGGGAGTTCAAGAGACCCAGTACTTC.

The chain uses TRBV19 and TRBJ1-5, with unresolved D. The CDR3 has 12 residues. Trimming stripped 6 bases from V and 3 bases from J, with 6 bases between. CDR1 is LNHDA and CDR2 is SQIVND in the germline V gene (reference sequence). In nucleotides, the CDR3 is TGTGCCAGTAGCTATATCAATCAGCCCCAGCATTTT. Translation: CASSYINQPQHF.

CDR3 in amino acids: CASRPGSGYSNQPQHF. The CDR3 bases are TGTGCCAGCAGGCCGGGATCGGGTTATAGCAATCAGCCCCAGCATTTT. The rearrangement joins TRBV28 to TRBJ1-5; D unresolved. This CDR3 is built from 16 residues. Germline V gene sequence: CDR1 MDHEN, CDR2 SYDVKM. V lost 6 bases to trimming and J lost 0 bases, with 15 bases between them.

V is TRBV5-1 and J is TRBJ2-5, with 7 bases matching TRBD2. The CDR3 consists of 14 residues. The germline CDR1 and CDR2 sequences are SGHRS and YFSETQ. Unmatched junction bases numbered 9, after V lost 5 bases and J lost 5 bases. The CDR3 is CASRVGRRAETQYF. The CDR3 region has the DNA TGCGCCAGCAGGGTCGGGAGGAGGGCGGAGACCCAGTACTTC.

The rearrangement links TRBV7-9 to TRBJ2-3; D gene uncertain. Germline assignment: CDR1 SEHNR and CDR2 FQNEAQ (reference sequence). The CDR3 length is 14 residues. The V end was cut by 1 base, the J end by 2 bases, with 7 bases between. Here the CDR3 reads CASSLGRTTDTQYF. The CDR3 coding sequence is TGTGCCAGCAGCTTAGGCAGAACCACAGATACGCAGTATTTT. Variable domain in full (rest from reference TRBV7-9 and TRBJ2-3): DTGVSQNPRHKITKRGQNVTFRCDPISEHNRLYWYRQTLGQGPEFLTYFQNEAQLEKSRLLSDRFSAERPKGSFSTLEIQRTEQGDSAMYLCASSLGRTTDTQYFGPGTRLTVL.

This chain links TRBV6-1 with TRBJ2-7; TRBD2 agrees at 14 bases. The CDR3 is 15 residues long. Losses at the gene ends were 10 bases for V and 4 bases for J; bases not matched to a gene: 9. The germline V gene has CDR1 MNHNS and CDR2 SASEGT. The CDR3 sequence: CAIRSGLAGAYEQYF. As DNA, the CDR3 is TGTGCCATCAGGTCGGGACTAGCGGGAGCTTACGAGCAGTACTTC.

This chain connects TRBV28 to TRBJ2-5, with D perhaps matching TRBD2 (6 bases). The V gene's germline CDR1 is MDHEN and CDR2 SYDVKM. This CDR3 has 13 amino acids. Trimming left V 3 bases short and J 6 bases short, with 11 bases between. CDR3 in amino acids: CASSLELAQTQYF. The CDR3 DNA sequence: TGTGCCAGCAGTTTGGAGCTAGCGCAGACCCAGTACTTC.

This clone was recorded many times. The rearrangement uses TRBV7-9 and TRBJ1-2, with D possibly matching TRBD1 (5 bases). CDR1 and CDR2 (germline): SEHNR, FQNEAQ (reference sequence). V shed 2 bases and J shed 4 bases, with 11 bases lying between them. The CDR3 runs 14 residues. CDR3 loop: CASSLMARAYGYTF. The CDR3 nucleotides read TGTGCCAGCAGCTTAATGGCCAGGGCCTATGGCTACACCTTC.

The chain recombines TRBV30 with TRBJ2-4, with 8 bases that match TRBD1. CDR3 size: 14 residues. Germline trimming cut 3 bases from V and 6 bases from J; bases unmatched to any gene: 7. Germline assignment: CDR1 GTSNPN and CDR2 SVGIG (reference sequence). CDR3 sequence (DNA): TGTGCCTGGAGAACTGGGGACAGGCCAAACATTCAGTACTTC. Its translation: CAWRTGDRPNIQYF.

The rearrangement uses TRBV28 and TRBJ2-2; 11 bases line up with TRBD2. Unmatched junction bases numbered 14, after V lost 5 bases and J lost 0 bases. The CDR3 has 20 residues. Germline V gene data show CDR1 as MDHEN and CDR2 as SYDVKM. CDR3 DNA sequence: TGTGCCAGCAGTCATCGACCCCTCATAGCGGGAGGGACGAACACCGGGGAGCTGTTTTTT. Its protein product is CASSHRPLIAGGTNTGELFF. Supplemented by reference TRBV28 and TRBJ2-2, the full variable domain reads DVKVTQSSRYLVKRTGEKVFLECVQDMDHENMFWYRQDPGLGLRLIYFSYDVKMKEKGDIPEGYSVSREKKERFSLILESASTNQTSMYLCASSHRPLIAGGTNTGELFFGEGSRLTVL.

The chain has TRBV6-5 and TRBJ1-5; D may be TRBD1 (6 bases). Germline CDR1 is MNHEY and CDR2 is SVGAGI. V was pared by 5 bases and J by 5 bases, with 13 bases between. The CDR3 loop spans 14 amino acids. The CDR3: CASSTRPGDQPQHF. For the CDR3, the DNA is TGTGCCAGCAGTACCCGCCCAGGGGATCAGCCCCAGCATTTT.

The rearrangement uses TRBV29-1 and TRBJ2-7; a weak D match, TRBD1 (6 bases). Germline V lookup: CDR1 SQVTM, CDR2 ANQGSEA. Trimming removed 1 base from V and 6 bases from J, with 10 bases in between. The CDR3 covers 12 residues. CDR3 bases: TGCAGCGTTGAAGGAACAGGGCCCGAGCAGTACTTC. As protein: CSVEGTGPEQYF.

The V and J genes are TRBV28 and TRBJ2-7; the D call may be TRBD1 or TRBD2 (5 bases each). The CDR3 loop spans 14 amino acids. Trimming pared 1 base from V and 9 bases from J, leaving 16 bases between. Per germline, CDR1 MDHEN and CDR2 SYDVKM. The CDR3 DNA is TGTGCCAGCAGTTTATCCGGGACGGCTGGAGGGCAGTACTTC. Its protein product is CASSLSGTAGGQYF.

Here the CDR3 reads CTTRLAGGPGGNEQFF. CDR3 sequence (DNA): TGTACAACCCGACTAGCGGGAGGGCCAGGCGGCAATGAGCAGTTCTTC. The J gene is TRBJ2-1, the V gene TRBV28; 14 bases are a match to TRBD2. This CDR3 has 16 amino acids. CDR1 is MDHEN and CDR2 is SYDVKM in the germline V gene.

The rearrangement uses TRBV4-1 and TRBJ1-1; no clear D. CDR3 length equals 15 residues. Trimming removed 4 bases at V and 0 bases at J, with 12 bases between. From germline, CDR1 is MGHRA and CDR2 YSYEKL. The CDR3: CASSPAGRLNTEAFF. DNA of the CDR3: TGCGCCAGCAGCCCAGCTGGTCGGTTGAACACTGAAGCTTTCTTT.

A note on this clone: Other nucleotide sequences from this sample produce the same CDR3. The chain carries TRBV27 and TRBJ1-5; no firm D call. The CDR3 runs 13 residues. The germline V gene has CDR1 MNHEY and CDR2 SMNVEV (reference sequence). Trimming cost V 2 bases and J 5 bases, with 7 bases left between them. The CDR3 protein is CASSLTAHQPQHF. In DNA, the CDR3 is TGTGCCAGCAGTTTAACGGCTCATCAGCCCCAGCATTTT.

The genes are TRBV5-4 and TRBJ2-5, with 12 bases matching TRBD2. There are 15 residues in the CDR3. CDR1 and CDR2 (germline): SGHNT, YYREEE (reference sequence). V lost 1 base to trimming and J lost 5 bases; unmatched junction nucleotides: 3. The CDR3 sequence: CASSLNLAGGETQYF. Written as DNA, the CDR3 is TGTGCCAGCAGCTTGAATCTAGCGGGAGGGGAGACCCAGTACTTC.

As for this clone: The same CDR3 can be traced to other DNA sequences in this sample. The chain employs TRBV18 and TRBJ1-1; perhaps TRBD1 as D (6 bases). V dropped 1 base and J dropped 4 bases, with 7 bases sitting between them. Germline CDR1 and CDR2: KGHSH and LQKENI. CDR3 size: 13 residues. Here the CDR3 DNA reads TGTGCCAGCTCACCACTAGGGGGCACTGAAGCTTTCTTT. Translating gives CASSPLGGTEAFF.

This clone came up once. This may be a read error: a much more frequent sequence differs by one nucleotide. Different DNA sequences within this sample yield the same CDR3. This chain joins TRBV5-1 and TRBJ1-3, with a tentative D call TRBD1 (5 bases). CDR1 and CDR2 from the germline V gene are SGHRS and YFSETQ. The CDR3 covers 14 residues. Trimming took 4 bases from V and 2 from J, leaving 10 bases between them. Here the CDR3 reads CASSPGTAGNTIYF. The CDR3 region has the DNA TGCGCCAGCAGCCCTGGGACCGCTGGAAACACCATATATTTT.

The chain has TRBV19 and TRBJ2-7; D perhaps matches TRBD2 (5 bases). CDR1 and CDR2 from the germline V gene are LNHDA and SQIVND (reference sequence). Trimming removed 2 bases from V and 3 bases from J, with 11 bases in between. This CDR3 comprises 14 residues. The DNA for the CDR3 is TGTGCCAGTAGTATAAACGGTGGGAGCTACGAGCAGTACTTC. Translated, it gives CASSINGGSYEQYF.

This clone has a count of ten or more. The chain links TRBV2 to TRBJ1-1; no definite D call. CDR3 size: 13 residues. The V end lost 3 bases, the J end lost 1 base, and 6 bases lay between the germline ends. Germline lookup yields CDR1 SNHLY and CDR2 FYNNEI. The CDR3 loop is CASSDVENTEAFF. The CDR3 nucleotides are TGTGCCAGCAGTGACGTGGAGAACACTGAAGCTTTCTTT.

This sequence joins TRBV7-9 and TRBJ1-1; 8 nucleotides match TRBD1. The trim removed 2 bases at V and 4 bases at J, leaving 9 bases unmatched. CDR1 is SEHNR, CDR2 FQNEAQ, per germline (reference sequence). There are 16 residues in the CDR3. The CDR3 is CASSLRVDRGGTEAFF. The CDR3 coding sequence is TGTGCCAGCAGCTTAAGGGTTGACAGGGGAGGCACTGAAGCTTTCTTT.